Listed below are T cell receptor beta chains from one sample, sequenced in a study of T cell repertoires in cytomegalovirus infection. TCRdb recomputed calls from the reads with MiXCR, one row per CDR3 protein. Of about 210,000 distinct CDR3 sequences in the sample, 6% to 8% are singletons; the top ten hold about 6%. The sample was PBMCs. All receptors come from a human donor in good health (CMV status not recorded). Some clones in this sample may be carry-over from other donors' samples. The CDR3 runs from the conserved cysteine through the conserved F or W. The D gene is left open where the match is weak. Some rows mark clone size as missing; the rest say once, few, many or name a class of expanded clone.

>TRBJ2-5|.|.|TRBV14
CASSQADQETQYF
TGTGCCAGCAGCCAAGCCGACCAAGAGACCCAGTACTTC
>TRBJ2-7|many|TRBD2|TRBV6-1
CASSPSGGGIYEQYF
TGTGCCAGCAGTCCCAGTGGCGGGGGGATCTACGAGCAGTACTTC
>TRBJ2-1|few|TRBD1|TRBV28
CASSLIGGHEQFF
TGTGCCAGCAGCCTTATAGGGGGCCATGAGCAGTTCTTC
>TRBJ1-5|many|TRBD1|TRBV20-1
CSASSLTGSQGQPQHF
TGCAGTGCTAGCTCCCTGACAGGGTCACAAGGGCAGCCCCAGCATTTT
>TRBJ1-1|many|.|TRBV5-1
CASSPVGGMNTEAFF
TGCGCCAGCAGCCCGGTCGGGGGGATGAACACTGAAGCTTTCTTT
>TRBJ1-5|many|.|TRBV28
CASNGGAGLNQPQHF
TGTGCCAGTAACGGGGGAGCTGGATTGAATCAGCCCCAGCATTTT
>TRBJ2-7|few|.|TRBV4-3
CASSQDWDTYEQYF
TGCGCCAGCAGCCAAGATTGGGACACCTACGAGCAGTACTTC
>TRBJ1-1|many|.|TRBV7-9
CASSPTWAGTEAFF
TGTGCCAGCAGCCCGACCTGGGCGGGCACTGAAGCTTTCTTT
>TRBJ2-4|few|TRBD1|TRBV29-1
CSVARDRKNIQYF
TGCAGCGTTGCTAGGGACAGAAAAAACATTCAGTACTTC
>TRBJ1-1|many|.|TRBV28
CASTPWSRGANTEAFF
TGTGCCAGTACTCCCTGGAGTCGGGGAGCGAACACTGAAGCTTTCTTT
>TRBJ2-7|many|.|TRBV7-2
CASSLGREAYEQYF
TGTGCCAGCAGCTTAGGCAGGGAAGCCTACGAGCAGTACTTC
>TRBJ1-4|many|.|TRBV14
CASSHGGSEKLFF
TGTGCCAGCAGCCACGGGGGAAGCGAAAAACTGTTTTTT
>TRBJ1-4|few|TRBD1|TRBV7-2
CASSYQGKWARGEEKLFF
TGTGCCAGCAGCTACCAAGGAAAGTGGGCCAGGGGGGAGGAAAAACTGTTTTTT
>TRBJ2-5|many|.|TRBV6-2/TRBV6-3
CASSWVGETQYF
TGTGCCAGCAGTTGGGTGGGAGAGACCCAGTACTTC
>TRBJ2-3|many|.|TRBV28
CASSSTGILTDTQYF
TGTGCCAGCAGTTCTACAGGGATCCTCACAGATACGCAGTATTTT
>TRBJ1-4|many|.|TRBV7-2
CASSYPGAGLREKLFF
TGTGCCAGCAGCTACCCGGGGGCAGGACTACGGGAAAAACTGTTTTTT
>TRBJ2-5|many|.|TRBV20-1
CSAPDRTQETQYF
TGCAGTGCGCCGGACCGGACCCAAGAGACCCAGTACTTC
>TRBJ1-3|few|.|TRBV2
CASSEFSPARPIASRYHGNTIYF
TGTGCCAGCAGTGAATTCTCGCCTGCCCGGCCGATAGCCTCCAGATACCATGGAAACACCATATATTTT
>TRBJ2-5|many|.|TRBV6-5
CASSYGPNQETQYF
TGTGCCAGCAGTTACGGACCCAACCAAGAGACCCAGTACTTC
>TRBJ1-5|many|TRBD1|TRBV6-2/TRBV6-3
CASSFGQGTQHF
TGTGCCAGCAGTTTCGGACAGGGGACCCAGCATTTT
>TRBJ2-5|many|TRBD1|TRBV28
CASSCHPQRDRKETQYF
TGTGCCAGCAGCTGCCACCCCCAACGGGACAGGAAAGAGACCCAGTACTTC
>TRBJ1-5|few|TRBD1|TRBV2
CASIGGAGGAGQPQHF
TGTGCCAGCATCGGTGGTGCAGGGGGCGCGGGTCAGCCCCAGCATTTT
>TRBJ1-1|many|.|TRBV12-3/TRBV12-4
CASSPTGQGRRAFF
TGTGCCAGCAGCCCCACGGGGCAGGGGAGAAGAGCTTTCTTT
>TRBJ2-1|many|TRBD1|TRBV20-1
CSAAGTGNHNEQFF
TGCAGTGCTGCCGGGACAGGGAACCATAATGAGCAGTTCTTC
>TRBJ2-7|many|.|TRBV10-3
CAIQAEGNPYEQYF
TGTGCCATCCAAGCTGAGGGTAACCCCTACGAGCAGTACTTC
>TRBJ2-7|many|.|TRBV7-2
CASSLARSYEQYF
TGTGCCAGCAGCTTAGCGAGGTCCTACGAGCAGTACTTC
>TRBJ1-4|many|.|TRBV20-1
CSARDQGMDEKLFF
TGCAGTGCTAGAGATCAGGGGATGGATGAAAAACTGTTTTTT
>TRBJ1-1|few|.|TRBV3-1
CASSQVPGNTEAFF
TGTGCCAGCAGCCAGGTCCCAGGGAACACTGAAGCTTTCTTT
>TRBJ2-5|many|.|TRBV5-4
CASSWEGGGQETQYF
TGTGCCAGCAGCTGGGAGGGGGGGGGTCAAGAGACCCAGTACTTC
>TRBJ2-1|.|TRBD1|TRBV10-3
CAINPGTDFYNEQFF
TGTGCCATCAACCCCGGGACAGACTTCTACAATGAGCAGTTCTTC
>TRBJ2-5|many|.|TRBV20-1
CSARGNFQETQYF
TGCAGTGCTAGGGGGAATTTTCAAGAGACCCAGTACTTC
>TRBJ1-1|many|.|TRBV9
CASSVMSSPKGTEAFF
TGTGCCAGCAGCGTAATGTCATCCCCCAAAGGCACTGAAGCTTTCTTT
>TRBJ1-4|many|TRBD1|TRBV7-9
CASSLGQSATNEKLFF
TGTGCCAGCAGCCTGGGACAGTCGGCAACTAATGAAAAACTGTTTTTT
>TRBJ2-3|.|.|TRBV9
CASSVLGAGDTDTQYF
TGTGCCAGCAGCGTACTGGGGGCCGGGGACACAGATACGCAGTATTTT
>TRBJ1-2|many|.|TRBV11-2
CASSPTRQSNYGYTF
TGTGCCAGCAGCCCCACCCGGCAGTCTAACTATGGCTACACCTTC
>TRBJ1-4|many|.|TRBV4-1
CASSQAGANEKLFF
TGCGCCAGCAGCCAGGCCGGGGCTAATGAAAAACTGTTTTTT
>TRBJ2-1|many|TRBD1|TRBV19
CASSQGQSKNEQFF
TGTGCCAGTAGTCAGGGACAGAGTAAGAATGAGCAGTTCTTC
>TRBJ2-7|many|.|TRBV28
CASSSGGAHHEQYF
TGTGCCAGCAGTTCAGGGGGGGCCCATCACGAGCAGTACTTC